A selection of T cell receptor beta chains follows, all from one sample in a study of blood T cell repertoires in COVID-19. Method: immunoSEQ multiplex PCR; TCRdb's copy keeps in-frame clones and lacks some. Among fewer than 100,000 clones, 80% to 90% were seen once, and the ten largest hold around 7.4%. Sequenced material: peripheral blood. The receptor source for this set is a human donor with acute or convalescent COVID-19. The donor label of this sample is uncertain. Both conserved end residues are part of each CDR3. Fields, in order: J gene, clone size, V gene, D gene, CDR3 length, CDR3 DNA, CDR3 protein. The D gene is left open where the match is weak. Clone size is shown for a subset of rows, as once, few, many or a class of expanded clone.

TRBJ2-7,-,TRBV6-6,TRBD1,18,TGTGCCAGCAGTCTATACCGGGACAGGGTCTCTATATCCTACGAGCAGTACTTC,CASSLYRDRVSISYEQYF
TRBJ2-1,-,TRBV3-1/TRBV3-2,TRBD2,15,TGTGCCAGCAGGCCTAGCGGGGGGTCATACAATGAGCAGTTCTTC,CASRPSGGSYNEQFF
TRBJ2-6,-,TRBV6-5,-,15,TGTGCCAGCAGTTCCGATAGTTTGGGGGCCAACGTCCTGACTTTC,CASSSDSLGANVLTF
TRBJ1-6,-,TRBV5-8,-,15,TGTGCCAGCAGCTTGGTTGCGACCGGCGGTTCACCCCTCCACTTT,CASSLVATGGSPLHF
TRBJ2-3,-,TRBV11-2,-,14,TGTGCCAGCAGCCCTCTCGAAGGAGTTTACGCGCAGTATTTT,CASSPLEGVYAQYF
TRBJ2-5,-,TRBV5-1,-,11,TGCGCCAGCACCTCGGGGGAGACCCAGTACTTC,CASTSGETQYF
TRBJ1-2,-,TRBV6-6,-,13,TGTGCCAGCAGACCGGGGGGCGACTATGGCTACACCTTC,CASRPGGDYGYTF
TRBJ1-1,-,TRBV5-1,TRBD1,16,TGCGCCAGCAGCTTCTCCGGACAGGGGGGTGGCACTGAAGCTTTCTTT,CASSFSGQGGGTEAFF
TRBJ2-1,-,TRBV20-1,TRBD2,18,TGCAGTGCTAGTTTACGACTAGCGGGGACCGGCTCCTACAATGAGCAGTTCTTC,CSASLRLAGTGSYNEQFF
TRBJ1-6,-,TRBV5-1,-,17,TGCGCCAGCAGCCCTTTTGCTTCGAGCTCCTATAATTCACCCCTCCACTTT,CASSPFASSSYNSPLHF
TRBJ2-7,once,TRBV27,-,15,TGTGCCAGCAGTTTAAGGACTTTCGCCTGGGACGAGCAGTACTTC,CASSLRTFAWDEQYF
TRBJ1-6,once,TRBV28,-,12,TGTGCCAGCGGTTCCCCCATTTCACCCCTCCACTTT,CASGSPISPLHF
TRBJ1-5,-,TRBV28,-,15,TGTGCCAGCAGACTGGGGGGGCCTAGCAATCAGCCCCAGCATTTT,CASRLGGPSNQPQHF
TRBJ1-3,once,TRBV6-5,-,15,TGTGCCAGCAGCCTGGGTGGGGCAGGGGGAAACACCATATATTTT,CASSLGGAGGNTIYF
TRBJ2-2,-,TRBV7-6,-,16,TGTGCCAGCAGCTTAGTGTCGAAAGAACTCACCGGGGAGCTGTTTTTT,CASSLVSKELTGELFF
TRBJ2-3,-,TRBV10-3,TRBD2,14,TGTGCCGCCCCCCCCGGGACTACCACAGATACGCAGTATTTT,CAAPPGTTTDTQYF
TRBJ2-7,-,TRBV4-2,-,12,TGTGCCAGCAGCCAAGAATGGCACGAGCAGTACTTC,CASSQEWHEQYF
TRBJ2-1,-,TRBV15,TRBD2,16,TGTGCCACCAGCATACCGGGAAGCGGGGTGAGGGATGAGCAGTTCTTC,CATSIPGSGVRDEQFF
TRBJ2-1,-,TRBV7-9,TRBD1,17,TGTGCCAGCAGCTTTTTGACGGGACAGGGGGCCTACAATGAGCAGTTCTTC,CASSFLTGQGAYNEQFF
TRBJ2-7,many,TRBV6-5,TRBD2,14,TGTGCCAGCAGTAGCGGGGGGGCGATCTACGAGCAGTACTTC,CASSSGGAIYEQYF
TRBJ1-2,-,TRBV7-2,-,16,TGTGCCAGCAGCTTAGGAGGGCTGGGTGCTAACTATGGCTACACCTTC,CASSLGGLGANYGYTF
TRBJ1-3,-,TRBV30,-,13,TGTGCCTGGAGTGTACAGGGAGGAAACACCATATATTTT,CAWSVQGGNTIYF
TRBJ1-4,-,TRBV24-1,TRBD1,19,TGTGCCACCAGTGATTTGGGGTGGTCGGGACAGGGTCTTAATGAAAAACTGTTTTTT,CATSDLGWSGQGLNEKLFF